The TCR beta chain described here comes from a study of blood T cell repertoires in COVID-19. The overall study: Some COVID-19 samples were acute and others convalescent; all came from the United States, Italy and Spain. The analysed material was cDNA or gDNA that came from T cells, B-cell-depleted T cells, or PBMCs.

The Seattle site enrolled patients during active infection and followed them longitudinally. Losses at the gene ends were 3 bases for V and 6 bases for J; bases not matched to a gene: 3. Per the germline V gene, CDR1 is KGHSH and CDR2 is LQKENI. The CDR3 loop spans 14 amino acids. Per the original methods: The authors estimated nucleated cell counts from reference gene primer amplification. Clones were sequenced by immunoSEQ multiplex PCR, and TCRdb holds only the in-frame ones, with some missing. The V and J calls and the clone size are those of that table, but D and trimming were determined from the DNA. The data contain 400,000 to 450,000 clones, approximately 90% of them singletons.

This chain uses TRBV18 with TRBJ1-5; 9 positions match TRBD1. The TCR comes from a woman aged 45 to 65 with COVID-19, enrolled during active disease. The sample was peripheral blood. Here the CDR3 reads CASSPGQGFQPQHF. CDR3 sequence (DNA): TGTGCCAGCTCACCGGGACAGGGTTTTCAGCCCCAGCATTTT.